This T cell receptor beta chain was identified during a study of blood T cell repertoires in COVID-19 (dated by TCRdb to 2018 to 2020). Context from the whole study: Samples covering the acute and convalescent phases of COVID-19 were provided by collaborators in the United States, Italy and Spain. The prospective study material was composed of cDNA or gDNA derived from T cells, B-cell-depleted T cells, or PBMCs. Deeply sampled blood TCRbeta repertoires from subjects exposed to, actively infected with, or recovered from COVID-19 were included in the dataset. A freely available public database, intended as a resource for researchers studying the immune response to SARS-CoV-2, is where the repertoires were released. Samples were obtained from the ongoing ImmuneRACE study (first 160 participants) and from about 1,300 subjects provided by 6 global collaborators. The sample metadata nearly always contained a de-identified subject ID, COVID-19 status, age in years and sex. HLA class I and class II types, where available, came from metadata supplied by the sample provider rather than from assay-based typing. On the study overall, not on this receptor specifically: How much clinical and demographic metadata was included differed by source and by participant, and the metadata was provided uncurated.

The CDR3 runs 13 residues from the cysteine to the phenylalanine. Of all the DNA, just the CDR3 is kept, 39 bases in frame from base 1. CDR1 and CDR2, per the germline V gene (reference sequence), are LNHNV and YYDKDF. V and J lose 4 bases and 6 bases, and a span of 11 bases separates them. Each collaborating institution followed its own protocols to collect whole blood in K2EDTA tubes. For TCRbeta analysis, collaborators shipped samples in one of three forms: frozen whole blood, isolated PBMCs, or DNA extracted from either of those sample types. On this clone itself: Its specific antigen is unknown. Per-base qualities were not stored, and no clone one base away is much larger.

The immunoSEQ Assay, a bias-controlled multiplex PCR, was used to amplify TCRbeta CDR3 regions from genomic DNA. The original methods were these. The number of nucleated cells in each sample was estimated from the amplification of reference gene primers within the assay. To quantify the absolute abundance of each unique TCRbeta CDR3 rearrangement, sequence reads were collapsed and filtered. Productive Simpson clonality was computed per sample as the square root of Simpson's diversity index over productive rearrangements. In its TCRdb copy, this immuneACCESS table keeps in-frame sequences only and misses some clones. Where compared with another copy, unresolved V genes explain less than half of these, and the others have no known cause. From that table come the V and J calls and clone size; the DNA was used to work out D and trimming. Counted in this sample were hundreds of thousands of clones; about 85% of them appeared once. The top ten constitute over 0.95% of the sample.

The rearrangement combines TRBV15 with TRBJ2-3; the D gene identity is not certain. Sequenced sample: peripheral blood. The TCR was taken from a man aged 35 to 55 with acute or convalescent COVID-19. CDR3 protein: CATSTGIADTQYF. The base sequence is TGTGCCACCAGCACTGGTATAGCCGATACGCAGTATTTT.